The 19 T cell receptor beta chains presented below share a single source sample, sequenced in a study of CD8+CD57+ T cells in acquired aplastic anemia. It was patients with CD8+CD57+ cell expansion by flow cytometry who were chosen for sequencing. Profiles of TCR beta VDJ and CDR3 were generated from a genomic DNA template. MiXCR was run by TCRdb on the reads, yielding one entry per CDR3 protein. The sample yields fewer than 250,000 distinct CDR3 sequences, more than 45% seen once. The sample comprised sorted CD4+, CD8+, or CD8+CD57+ T cells (not recorded which) from PBMCs. Receptor source: a human donor with aplastic anemia.

This clonotype was detected many times. The chain uses TRBV27 and TRBJ1-6; D is uncertain. CDR1 is MNHEY and CDR2 is SMNVEV in the germline V gene (reference sequence). Trimming took 7 bases from V and 14 from J, leaving 12 bases between them. This CDR3 region has 11 residues. The CDR3 loop reads CASKTGAALHF. Written as DNA, the CDR3 is TGTGCCAGCAAAACCGGCGCTGCCCTCCACTTT.

The CDR3 spells CSVEARSGNTIYF. In nucleotides, the CDR3 is TGCAGCGTTGAGGCACGCTCTGGAAACACCATATATTTT. The rearrangement links TRBV29-1 to TRBJ1-3, with D hard to call. The CDR3 length is 13 residues. Trimming pared 3 bases from V and 0 bases from J, leaving 6 bases between. Per the germline V gene, CDR1 is SQVTM and CDR2 is ANQGSEA.

The CDR3 DNA follows: TGTGCCAGCAGCCCCAGGTCGTCTGGCTACACCTTC. Translation: CASSPRSSGYTF. This chain uses TRBV7-2 with TRBJ1-2; D is unclear. Trimming shortened V by 5 bases and J by 7 bases, and 11 bases separated the two germline ends. The germline CDR1 and CDR2 sequences are SGHTA and FQGNSA. The CDR3 is made up of 12 amino acids.

This chain uses TRBV6-1 with TRBJ1-1; unclear D gene. CDR1 is MNHNS, CDR2 SASEGT, per germline. CDR3 length equals 13 residues. Trimming stripped 5 bases from V and 0 bases from J, with 7 bases between. The CDR3 reads CASSLGMNTEAFF. The DNA of the CDR3 is TGTGCCAGCAGTCTCGGCATGAACACTGAAGCTTTCTTT.

This clonotype has at least ten counts. The J gene is TRBJ1-1, the V gene TRBV15, with D possibly being TRBD1 (6 bases). The germline gives CDR1 LNHNV, CDR2 YYDKDF (reference sequence). There are 15 residues in the CDR3. Trimming took 1 base from V and 0 from J, leaving 9 bases between them. In DNA, the CDR3 is TGTGCCACCAGCAGAGTGGAGGGGGTGAACACTGAAGCTTTCTTT. Its protein product is CATSRVEGVNTEAFF. The full variable domain, with the rest looked up from reference TRBV15 and TRBJ1-1, is DAMVIQNPRYQVTQFGKPVTLSCSQTLNHNVMYWYQQKSSQAPKLLFHYYDKDFNNEADTPDNFQSRRPNTSFCFLDIRSPGLGDTAMYLCATSRVEGVNTEAFFGQGTRLTVV.

This rearrangement joins TRBV10-3 to TRBJ2-5; D remains unclear. This CDR3 has 13 amino acids. Germline V gene data show CDR1 as ENHRY and CDR2 as SYGVKD. V lost 4 bases, J lost 3 bases, and 9 bases lay in between. This chain's CDR3 is CAISGQVEETQYF. As DNA, the CDR3 is TGTGCCATCAGTGGGCAGGTTGAAGAGACCCAGTACTTC.

This clonotype was seen many times. V and J are TRBV6-4 and TRBJ1-1; D is undetermined. The V end was cut by 0 bases, the J end by 4 bases, with 12 bases between. Germline CDR1 and CDR2: MRHNA and SNTAGT. This CDR3 is built from 15 residues. The CDR3 nucleotides read TGTGCCAGCAGTGACTCGAGGCAGACTTCCACTGAAGCTTTCTTT. Encoded protein: CASSDSRQTSTEAFF.

This clonotype was detected many times. The chain carries TRBV29-1 and TRBJ2-1; 14 positions match TRBD2. Germline values: CDR1 SQVTM, CDR2 ANQGSEA. The CDR3 is 15 residues long. With V trimmed by 6 bases and J by 8 bases, 9 bases remained unmatched. CDR3 bases: TGCAGCGTGGATGGGACTAGCGGGGGCGGAGATGAGCAGTTCTTC. Translation gives CSVDGTSGGGDEQFF.

This clonotype was detected many times. The chain couples TRBV29-1 to TRBJ2-7, with D tentatively TRBD1 or TRBD2 (6 bases each). This CDR3 has 12 residues. Germline lookup yields CDR1 SQVTM and CDR2 ANQGSEA. With 3 bases removed from V and 5 bases from J, the gap between germline ends came to 11 bases. This CDR3 is CSVEGGWDEQYF. For the CDR3, the DNA is TGCAGCGTTGAGGGGGGCTGGGACGAGCAGTACTTC.

V gene TRBV7-2 combines with J gene TRBJ2-3, with D possibly matching TRBD2 (6 bases). CDR1 is SGHTA and CDR2 is FQGNSA in the germline V gene. Deletions cut 7 bases from V and 6 bases from J, with 17 bases between. The CDR3 runs to 14 residues. The CDR3 DNA follows: TGTGCCAGCACCGTGGCCGGCGGGGCCGATACGCAGTATTTT. Its translation: CASTVAGGADTQYF.

The genes are TRBV2 and TRBJ2-2; D possibly corresponds to TRBD2 (6 bases). This CDR3 has 14 residues. Germline V lookup: CDR1 SNHLY, CDR2 FYNNEI. V gave up 5 bases and J gave up 9 bases, with 16 bases separating them. CDR3 nucleotides: TGTGCCAGCAGTACGGAGGGAAGTTCGTGGGAGCTGTTTTTT. Protein: CASSTEGSSWELFF.

Notes on this clonotype: Just one base apart from a much larger clone, this may be a read error. Since no conserved phenylalanine or tryptophan closes the CDR3, a read error is the likely cause. The chain is built from TRBV10-2 and TRBJ1-6, with a weak D call TRBD1 (5 bases). V lost 7 bases, J lost 4 bases, and 8 bases lay in between. This CDR3 region has 13 residues. Germline values: CDR1 WSHSY, CDR2 SAAADI. Here the CDR3 reads CASNGGYNSPLHL. As DNA, the CDR3 is TGCGCCAGCAACGGGGGGTATAATTCACCCCTCCACCTT.

The V and J genes are TRBV12-3 or TRBV12-4 and TRBJ2-5; D might be TRBD1 (6 bases). The CDR3 loop spans 17 amino acids. The V and J ends lost 5 bases and 1 base respectively, with 20 bases between them. The CDR3 sequence is CASSPQGSLERQETQYF. CDR3 coding DNA: TGTGCCAGCAGTCCCCAGGGGAGTTTGGAGCGCCAAGAGACCCAGTACTTC.

V gene TRBV11-2 combines with J gene TRBJ2-6; D is unresolved. The V end lost 4 bases, the J end lost 0 bases, and 7 bases lay between the germline ends. The CDR3 totals 15 residues. From germline, CDR1 is SGHAT and CDR2 FQNNGV. CDR3 in DNA: TGTGCCAGCAGCTCCCTTCGCTCTGGGGCCAACGTCCTGACTTTC. The encoded protein is CASSSLRSGANVLTF.

The genes are TRBV10-3 and TRBJ2-7; 8 bases are a match to TRBD1. The trim removed 10 bases at V and 5 bases at J, leaving 10 bases unmatched. The CDR3 sequence is 13 residues long. Per germline, CDR1 ENHRY and CDR2 SYGVKD. The CDR3 protein is CATRGQGLDEQYF. As DNA, the CDR3 is TGTGCCACCCGTGGACAGGGACTGGACGAGCAGTACTTC.

This chain connects TRBV15 to TRBJ2-1; D might be TRBD1 (6 bases). V was shortened by 3 bases and J by 1 base, with 13 bases between the two germline ends. Germline CDR1 LNHNV, CDR2 YYDKDF (reference sequence). CDR3 length: 16 residues. CDR3 amino acids: CATSRGLGTSYNEQFF. The DNA of the CDR3 is TGTGCCACCAGCAGGGGTCTAGGGACATCCTACAATGAGCAGTTCTTC.

The sample holds a few counts of this clonotype. V gene TRBV7-9 combines with J gene TRBJ2-7; 8 nucleotides align to TRBD2. The germline CDR1 and CDR2 sequences are SEHNR and FQNEAQ (reference sequence). CDR3 length equals 16 residues. Trimming removed 5 bases from V and 5 bases from J; junction bases left unmatched: 14. CDR3 in DNA: TGTGCCAGCAGCCCCCCCTCGGCGGGGGGCCCCAACGAGCAGTACTTC. Amino acids: CASSPPSAGGPNEQYF.

Regarding this clonotype: The junction and the germline gene differ at one end; a read error may be behind it. The J gene is TRBJ2-7, the V gene TRBV7-2; D not resolved. Germline V gene data show CDR1 as SGHTA and CDR2 as FQGNSA. This CDR3 region has 16 residues. CDR3 sequence: CASSQDRLYGSYEQYF. CDR3 bases: TGCGCCAGCAGCCAAGATCGACTCTACGGTTCCTACGAGCAGTACTTC.

The V and J genes are TRBV7-2 and TRBJ2-3, with 10 bases that match TRBD2. CDR3 length: 16 amino acids. V lost 2 bases and J lost 1; bases outside the gene matches: 3. The germline gives CDR1 SGHTA, CDR2 FQGNSA. CDR3 amino acids: CASSLQRGGGTDTQYF. The CDR3 region has the DNA TGTGCCAGCAGCTTACAGCGGGGGGGGGGCACAGATACGCAGTATTTT.